This T cell receptor beta chain was documented in a study of T cells in localized non-small cell lung cancer. TCRdb's copy holds only in-frame clones and misses some; the assay was immunoSEQ multiplex PCR. The table shows 13,000 or so clones, with around nine tenths occurring only once. Trimming left V 1 base short and J 3 bases short, with 10 bases between. CDR1 SGHTA and CDR2 FQGNSA come from the germline V gene. This CDR3 comprises 14 residues. The V call is TRBV7-2, the J call TRBJ2-7; D unclear. This sequence originates from a man between 40 and 70 years old with stage III lung adenocarcinoma. This material consisted of peripheral blood mononuclear cells, taken before any cancer treatment. CDR3 nucleotides: TGTGCCAGCAGCTTAGAGGTTAGTTTCTACGAGCAGTACTTC. Translating gives CASSLEVSFYEQYF. The full variable domain, its missing parts supplied by reference TRBV7-2 and TRBJ2-7, is GAGVSQSPSNKVTEKGKDVELRCDPISGHTALYWYRQSLGQGLEFLIYFQGNSAPDKSGLPSDRFSAERTGGSVSTLTIQRTQQEDSAVYLCASSLEVSFYEQYFGPGTRLTVT.